The 20 T cell receptor beta chains presented below share a single source sample, sequenced in a study of T cell responses to AZD1222 COVID-19 vaccine (dated by TCRdb to about 2021). Libraries were prepared through the immunoSEQ multiplex PCR assay. TCRdb obtained this table from immuneACCESS and retained in-frame rearrangements with V and J assigned. These tables miss some clones; where compared with another copy, unresolved V genes account for less than half of the shortfall, and the remainder is unexplained. Present in this sample are 120,000 to 150,000 clones, over 75% of which were seen just once. The top ten clonotypes cover 3.4% of the sample. The time point label here, explained by the study, means: baseline before first vaccination. Sequenced here: peripheral blood, sampled on day 0 of AZD1222 vaccination. These receptors came from an adult in good health.

A single count supports this clone. This chain connects TRBV7-8 to TRBJ2-7; D unclear. The CDR3 is 12 residues long. Trimming removed 1 base at V and 10 bases at J, with 11 bases between. Germline CDR1 is SGHVS and CDR2 is FQNEAQ. The CDR3 DNA sequence: TGTGCCAGCAGCTTAGTCGAGGACGGACAGTACTTC. Translation: CASSLVEDGQYF.

The chain couples TRBV19 to TRBJ1-5; weak D call: TRBD1 (5 bases). Trimming pared 6 bases from V and 4 bases from J, leaving 16 bases between. The CDR3 loop spans 15 amino acids. Germline-derived CDR1 and CDR2 are LNHDA and SQIVND (reference sequence). CDR3 loop: CASRGTGQRNQPQHF. The CDR3 DNA reads as TGTGCCAGTAGAGGAACCGGACAAAGAAATCAGCCCCAGCATTTT. Supplemented by reference TRBV19 and TRBJ1-5, the full variable domain reads DGGITQSPKYLFRKEGQNVTLSCEQNLNHDAMYWYRQDPGQGLRLIYYSQIVNDFQKGDIAEGYSVSREKKESFPLTVTSAQKNPTAFYLCASRGTGQRNQPQHFGDGTRLSIL.

This clone has just one count. The V call is TRBV29-1, the J call TRBJ1-1; TRBD1 might be the D (6 bases). The CDR3 is made up of 14 amino acids. V lost 3 bases and J lost 1, with 12 bases in between. Germline CDR1 reads SQVTM; CDR2 reads ANQGSEA. CDR3 in DNA: TGCAGCGTTGAGTTCAGGGGCCGGAACACTGAAGCTTTCTTT. It codes for CSVEFRGRNTEAFF.

The chain is built from TRBV4-1 and TRBJ1-5; D unclear. CDR1 is MGHRA and CDR2 is YSYEKL in the germline V gene. This CDR3 has 14 amino acids. Trimming pared 0 bases from V and 2 bases from J, leaving 5 bases between. The CDR3 nucleotides read TGCGCCAGCAGCCAAGATCAGGGCAATCAGCCCCAGCATTTT. Translating gives CASSQDQGNQPQHF.

This chain links TRBV6-5 with TRBJ2-3, with D maybe TRBD2 (6 bases). Trimming cost V 11 bases and J 0 bases, with 15 bases left between them. The CDR3 runs to 14 residues. CDR1 is MNHEY, CDR2 SVGAGI, per germline. CDR3 sequence: CAGTRGTSTDTQYF. In DNA form, the CDR3 reads TGTGCCGGGACCCGGGGGACTAGCACAGATACGCAGTATTTT.

This clone was picked up a small number of times. The chain carries TRBV7-9 and TRBJ2-7; no reliable D call. V was clipped by 2 bases and J by 4 bases, with 6 bases between them. CDR1 is SEHNR, CDR2 FQNEAQ, per germline (reference sequence). This CDR3 contains 12 residues. This chain's CDR3 is CASSLRVYEQYF. The CDR3 DNA follows: TGTGCCAGCAGCTTAAGGGTTTACGAGCAGTACTTC.

V and J are TRBV6-5 and TRBJ1-6, with D hard to call. CDR1 and CDR2 (germline): MNHEY, SVGAGI. Between the trimmed V and J ends, which lost 2 bases and 8 bases, there was a span of 13 bases. The CDR3 consists of 15 residues. The CDR3: CASSYDRASYSPLHF. The DNA of the CDR3 is TGTGCCAGCAGTTACGACCGGGCCAGCTATTCACCCCTCCACTTT.

V is TRBV19 and J is TRBJ1-2; possible D gene TRBD1, 5 bases. There are 13 residues in the CDR3. Looked up from germline, CDR1 is LNHDA and CDR2 is SQIVND (reference sequence). V shed 5 bases and J shed 2 bases, with 9 bases lying between them. The CDR3 bases are TGTGCCAGTAGTCCCCAGGGAAACTATGGCTACACCTTC. Translating gives CASSPQGNYGYTF.

The chain links TRBV5-1 to TRBJ2-5; D might be TRBD1 or TRBD2, each matching 5 bases. Germline V gene sequence: CDR1 SGHRS, CDR2 YFSETQ. The CDR3 has 15 amino acids. V lost 4 bases and J lost 0, with 13 bases in between. The CDR3 bases are TGCGCCAGCAGCCTTAATCCGGGACACCAAGAGACCCAGTACTTC. Amino acids: CASSLNPGHQETQYF.

The V gene is TRBV4-3, the J gene TRBJ1-2, with D possibly being TRBD1 (5 bases). The CDR3 loop spans 16 amino acids. Between the trimmed V and J ends, which lost 0 bases and 4 bases, there was a span of 15 bases. Germline-derived CDR1 and CDR2 are LGHNA and YSLEER. DNA of the CDR3: TGCGCCAGCAGCCAAGAGCGGGGGAGGGTATTCTATGGCTACACCTTC. Translated: CASSQERGRVFYGYTF.

The V and J genes are TRBV4-1 and TRBJ1-1; TRBD1 matches at 9 bases. The CDR3 has 16 residues. The germline CDR1 and CDR2 sequences are MGHRA and YSYEKL. V lost 3 bases to trimming and J lost 7 bases; unmatched junction nucleotides: 12. The CDR3: CASSQVSGTGNGEAFF. As DNA, the CDR3 is TGCGCCAGCAGCCAGGTATCCGGGACAGGGAATGGTGAAGCTTTCTTT.

The CDR3 reads CAWSPSPGGGEQFF. The CDR3 DNA sequence: TGTGCCTGGAGTCCGTCCCCAGGGGGAGGTGAGCAGTTCTTC. This sequence joins TRBV30 and TRBJ2-1; a possible D gene is TRBD1 (7 bases). The length of the CDR3 is 14 residues. The V and J ends lost 2 bases and 9 bases respectively, with 17 bases between them. Germline CDR1 is GTSNPN and CDR2 is SVGIG (reference sequence).

The CDR3 DNA reads TGCGCCAGCAGCTTGGACGTTTCAGGGGCCACAGCCAAAAACATTCAGTACTTC. Translating it yields CASSLDVSGATAKNIQYF. The V and J genes are TRBV5-1 and TRBJ2-4, with D possibly TRBD1 on 6 matching bases. Trimming took off 0 bases at V and 0 bases at J, with 16 bases between the two ends. Germline V lookup: CDR1 SGHRS, CDR2 YFSETQ. This CDR3 spans 18 amino acids.

V and J are TRBV29-1 and TRBJ2-6, with 10 bases matching TRBD1. Germline V gene data show CDR1 as SQVTM and CDR2 as ANQGSEA. The V segment lost 5 bases and the J segment 4 bases; nucleotides outside the gene matches: 5. The CDR3 is made up of 15 amino acids. The CDR3 DNA follows: TGCAGCGTTAGGGGACAGGGGACCGGGGCCAACGTCCTGACTTTC. Its protein product is CSVRGQGTGANVLTF.

The chain employs TRBV7-2 and TRBJ2-5; 7 bases are a match to TRBD1. The CDR3 spans 15 residues. Losses at the gene ends were 6 bases for V and 7 bases for J; bases not matched to a gene: 14. Germline V gene lookup returns CDR1 SGHTA and CDR2 FQGNSA. The chain's CDR3 is CASSAGQALGGTQYF. In nucleotides, the CDR3 is TGTGCCAGCAGTGCAGGACAGGCCTTAGGGGGGACCCAGTACTTC.

J is TRBJ1-1 and V is TRBV7-6; possibly TRBD1 for D (6 bases). The CDR3 sequence is 16 residues long. Germline assignment: CDR1 SGHVS and CDR2 FNYEAQ. The V end was cut by 1 base, the J end by 4 bases, with 16 bases between. CDR3 DNA: TGTGCCAGCAGCTTAGTCCAGGGGCCACTCCTCACTGAAGCTTTCTTT. This translates into CASSLVQGPLLTEAFF.

V gene TRBV7-2 combines with J gene TRBJ1-1; unclear D gene. This CDR3 is 13 amino acids long. Trimming left V 1 base short and J 4 bases short, with 7 bases between. Germline V lookup: CDR1 SGHTA, CDR2 FQGNSA. The CDR3 region has the DNA TGTGCCAGCAGCTTAGTAGTAATCACTGAAGCTTTCTTT. Translated: CASSLVVITEAFF.

The chain joins TRBV13 to TRBJ1-1; TRBD1 matches at 7 bases. The junction had 5 bases not matched to a gene; V was cut back by 5 bases and J by 5 bases. This CDR3 is 13 amino acids long. Germline lookup yields CDR1 PRHDT and CDR2 FYEKMQ (reference sequence). CDR3 bases: TGTGCCAGCAGCCCGGACAGGAGGACTGAAGCTTTCTTT. Protein: CASSPDRRTEAFF.

The V call is TRBV3-1 (or the pseudogene TRBV3-2), the J call TRBJ2-7, with D possibly matching TRBD1 (5 bases). Trimming stripped 1 base from V and 0 bases from J, with 16 bases between. Per germline, CDR1 LGHDT and CDR2 YNNKEL (reference sequence). The CDR3 has 17 residues. The CDR3 DNA sequence: TGTGCCAGCAGCCAAGGCCTTTTAAGGGGTTACTCCTACGAGCAGTACTTC. Residues: CASSQGLLRGYSYEQYF.

The sample holds many counts of this clone. Other DNA sequences in this specimen translate into the identical CDR3. The chain couples TRBV7-2 to TRBJ1-5, with D unclear. The CDR3 covers 13 residues. The V gene lost 2 bases and the J gene lost 4 bases, with 6 bases spanning the gap. Germline CDR1 SGHTA, CDR2 FQGNSA. CDR3 region: CASSLNKNQPQHF. DNA of the CDR3: TGTGCCAGCAGCTTAAACAAGAATCAGCCCCAGCATTTT.